Below are 25 T cell receptor beta chains sequenced from a single sample in a study of CD8 T cells in ankylosing spondylitis. Whole-study findings and limits: What appeared characteristic of ankylosing spondylitis blood was a TCR beta motif of about eight highly homologous variants.

TCRdb re-analysed the 5' RACE reads in MiXCR, keeping a single row per CDR3 protein. This sample carries a few hundred thousand distinct CDR3 sequences, approximately 20% of them seen once, and the ten largest clones take around 16%. The antigens these receptors bind are not known. The source material was blood, either unsorted or a sorted T cell fraction (not recorded which). The receptors here all came from a male donor with ankylosing spondylitis.

The gene calls are TRBV20-1 and TRBJ2-1; D unresolved. This CDR3 has 13 residues. Between the trimmed V and J ends, which lost 6 bases and 2 bases, there was a span of 11 bases. Germline lookup yields CDR1 DFQATT and CDR2 SNEGSKA (reference sequence). CDR3 protein: CSAPPRPYNEQFF. CDR3 in DNA: TGCAGTGCCCCCCCAAGGCCCTACAATGAGCAGTTCTTC.

This clonotype was observed a handful of times. The rearrangement links TRBV12-3 or TRBV12-4 to TRBJ2-5; 7 nucleotides line up with TRBD2. The CDR3 loop spans 14 amino acids. Germline trimming cut 6 bases from V and 5 bases from J; bases unmatched to any gene: 9. CDR3 region: CASSPWEGRETQYF. Here the CDR3 DNA reads TGTGCCAGCAGCCCATGGGAGGGGCGCGAGACCCAGTACTTC.

The V call is TRBV11-2, the J call TRBJ2-7; perhaps TRBD1 as D (6 bases). V lost 2 bases and J lost 5, with 16 bases in between. CDR1 and CDR2 from the germline V gene are SGHAT and FQNNGV. The CDR3 is 15 residues long. This CDR3 is CASSLPQGARDEQYF. CDR3 in DNA: TGTGCCAGCAGCTTACCACAGGGAGCTCGCGACGAGCAGTACTTC.

This clonotype was seen a few times. V is TRBV3-1 and J is TRBJ2-5; D is perhaps TRBD2 (6 bases). CDR3 length: 16 residues. Trimming shortened V by 1 base and J by 0 bases, and 12 bases separated the two germline ends. Germline assignment: CDR1 LGHDT and CDR2 YNNKEL (reference sequence). CDR3: CASSQGAGRYQETQYF. The DNA for the CDR3 is TGTGCCAGCAGCCAAGGTGCGGGAAGGTACCAAGAGACCCAGTACTTC.

This clonotype has a handful of counts. The chain recombines TRBV6-5 with TRBJ1-4; 12 bases fit TRBD1. From germline, CDR1 is MNHEY and CDR2 SVGAGI. Trimming took 4 bases from V and 6 from J; bases not matched to a gene: 9. The length of the CDR3 is 17 residues. This chain's CDR3 is CASSFRPGQGAYEKLFF. The CDR3 DNA reads TGTGCCAGCAGTTTTCGTCCGGGACAGGGGGCATATGAAAAACTGTTTTTT.

In its sample, this clonotype was seen many times. The V and J genes are TRBV10-3 and TRBJ1-5; 9 nucleotides agree with TRBD1. V lost 5 bases to trimming and J lost 7 bases; unmatched junction nucleotides: 12. This CDR3 has 16 residues. Germline V gives CDR1 ENHRY, CDR2 SYGVKD. CDR3 residues: CAISPGQGSGRQPQHF. The CDR3 nucleotides are TGTGCCATCAGTCCGGGACAGGGTTCGGGTAGGCAGCCCCAGCATTTT.

A single count supports this clonotype. This rearrangement joins TRBV6-5 to TRBJ2-7; D possibly matches TRBD1 or TRBD2 (6 bases each). Per germline, CDR1 MNHEY and CDR2 SVGAGI. V was trimmed by 2 bases and J by 3 bases, leaving 11 bases between them. This CDR3 is 14 amino acids long. The CDR3 nucleotides are TGTGCCAGCAGTTACGGGGGGCAGGGCTACGAGCAGTACTTC. Translated: CASSYGGQGYEQYF.

The J gene is TRBJ1-5, the V gene TRBV12-3 or TRBV12-4, with TRBD1 matching 8 bases. The CDR3 contains 15 residues. Losses at the gene ends were 1 base for V and 3 bases for J; bases not matched to a gene: 2. The CDR3 spells CASSLGQGYNQPQHF. The CDR3 DNA is TGTGCCAGCAGTTTAGGACAGGGGTACAATCAGCCCCAGCATTTT.

This clonotype was counted between two and nine times. The chain's CDR3 is CASSFWTSGNEQFF. CDR3 in DNA: TGCGCCAGCAGCTTCTGGACTAGCGGGAATGAGCAGTTCTTC. The chain carries TRBV5-1 and TRBJ2-1; 11 positions match TRBD2. After removal of 2 bases from V and 7 bases from J, the junction contained 2 bases not matched to a gene. The CDR3 length is 14 residues. CDR1 is SGHRS and CDR2 is YFSETQ in the germline V gene. Variable domain in full (rest from reference TRBV5-1 and TRBJ2-1): KAGVTQTPRYLIKTRGQQVTLSCSPISGHRSVSWYQQTPGQGLQFLFEYFSETQRNKGNFPGRFSGRQFSNSRSEMNVSTLELGDSALYLCASSFWTSGNEQFFGPGTRLTVL.

The CDR3 DNA follows: TGTGCCAGCACCCCGGGGGTCTGGCCTAATGAAAAACTGTTTTTT. Translating it yields CASTPGVWPNEKLFF. The rearrangement joins TRBV12-3 or TRBV12-4 to TRBJ1-4, with TRBD1 as a possible D gene (5 bases). There are 15 residues in the CDR3. Trimming shortened V by 7 bases and J by 3 bases, and 15 bases separated the two germline ends.

This clonotype was picked up a small number of times. This chain uses TRBV5-1 with TRBJ2-7; tentative D call: TRBD2 (5 bases). The CDR3 sequence is 15 residues long. With 3 bases removed from V and 6 bases from J, the gap between germline ends came to 19 bases. Germline V gene sequence: CDR1 SGHRS, CDR2 YFSETQ. As DNA, the CDR3 is TGCGCCAGCAGCTGGACTTTTTCGGGGAGCGGCGAGCAGTACTTC. This translates into CASSWTFSGSGEQYF.

This clonotype was observed at least ten times. The chain recombines TRBV5-1 with TRBJ1-1; perhaps TRBD1 as D (6 bases). CDR1 and CDR2 from the germline V gene are SGHRS and YFSETQ. The ends were cut back, 4 bases at V and 10 bases at J, with 26 bases in the middle. CDR3 length equals 16 residues. The DNA for the CDR3 is TGCGCCAGCAGCAACCGGGACACCGGATCTTCGTCGGGAGCTTTCTTT. It encodes CASSNRDTGSSSGAFF.

This clonotype was detected only a few times. The CDR3 sequence: CASISSSPTDTQYF. In DNA form, the CDR3 reads TGTGCCAGCATCTCTAGTTCTCCCACAGATACGCAGTATTTT. This chain links TRBV28 with TRBJ2-3, with no clear D. V dropped 7 bases and J dropped 2 bases, with 13 bases sitting between them. Germline V CDR1 and CDR2: MDHEN, SYDVKM. The CDR3 covers 14 residues.

In its sample, this clonotype was seen a few times. The rearrangement links TRBV24-1 to TRBJ2-3, with a weak D call TRBD1 (6 bases). The ends were cut back, 3 bases at V and 0 bases at J, with 9 bases in the middle. The germline V gene has CDR1 KGHDR and CDR2 SFDVKD. The CDR3 covers 15 residues. CDR3 bases: TGTGCCACCAGTGATCCCGGACAGAGCACAGATACGCAGTATTTT. Translation: CATSDPGQSTDTQYF.

In its sample, this clonotype was seen a few times. This chain joins TRBV5-1 and TRBJ2-1; D remains ambiguous. The ends were cut back, 4 bases at V and 0 bases at J, with 11 bases in the middle. CDR1 and CDR2 from the germline V gene are SGHRS and YFSETQ. The CDR3 sequence is 15 residues long. The CDR3 DNA follows: TGCGCCAGCAGCCCCGACGGAAGCTCCTACAATGAGCAGTTCTTC. This codes for CASSPDGSSYNEQFF.

The genes are TRBV10-3 and TRBJ1-1; D gene ambiguous. CDR3 length: 15 amino acids. Germline lookup yields CDR1 ENHRY and CDR2 SYGVKD. V gave up 10 bases and J gave up 3 bases, with 21 bases separating them. This CDR3 is CATSPREEEYTEAFF. CDR3 nucleotide sequence: TGTGCCACAAGCCCAAGGGAAGAAGAGTACACTGAAGCTTTCTTT.

The J gene is TRBJ2-7, the V gene TRBV2; 8 nucleotides agree with TRBD1. Germline V gene lookup returns CDR1 SNHLY and CDR2 FYNNEI. The CDR3 consists of 14 residues. The V gene end was trimmed by 8 bases and the J gene end by 0 bases; junction bases not matched to a gene: 6. The CDR3 spells CASPDRANSYEQYF. CDR3 bases: TGTGCCAGCCCGGACAGGGCGAACTCCTACGAGCAGTACTTC. The full variable domain, completed using reference TRBV2 and TRBJ2-7, is EPEVTQTPSHQVTQMGQEVILRCVPISNHLYFYWYRQILGQKVEFLVSFYNNEISEKSEIFDDQFSVERPDGSNFTLKIRSTKLEDSAMYFCASPDRANSYEQYFGPGTRLTVT.

This clonotype occurred a few times. J is TRBJ1-4 and V is TRBV7-6, with TRBD1 as a possible D gene (6 bases). This CDR3 has 16 residues. Germline lookup yields CDR1 SGHVS and CDR2 FNYEAQ. Deletions cut 5 bases from V and 0 bases from J, with 13 bases between. Here the CDR3 reads CASSQGQRTTNEKLFF. The CDR3 region has the DNA TGTGCCAGCAGCCAAGGACAGCGCACAACTAATGAAAAACTGTTTTTT.

This chain uses TRBV7-2 with TRBJ2-1, with TRBD2 matching over 10 bases. J gave up 10 bases and V 6 bases, and 12 bases lay outside the gene matches. Germline-derived CDR1 and CDR2 are SGHTA and FQGNSA. CDR3 length: 15 amino acids. The CDR3 DNA follows: TGTGCCAGCAGTCAATCACTAGCGGGATGGGGGGAGCAGTTCTTC. Amino acid sequence: CASSQSLAGWGEQFF.

This clonotype was seen more than once but under ten times. As DNA, the CDR3 is TGCAGTGCTCAGGGGCAGGGCACCTACGAGCAGTACTTC. Translated: CSAQGQGTYEQYF. The chain uses TRBV20-1 and TRBJ2-7, with a tentative D call TRBD1 (6 bases). Germline assignment: CDR1 DFQATT and CDR2 SNEGSKA (reference sequence). The V gene lost 5 bases and the J gene lost 2 bases, with 13 bases spanning the gap. The CDR3 is made up of 13 amino acids.

The chain carries TRBV5-1 and TRBJ2-7, with D uncertain. V lost 5 bases, J lost 2 bases, and 17 bases lay in between. The CDR3 spans 15 residues. The germline V gene encodes CDR1 SGHRS and CDR2 YFSETQ. CDR3 nucleotides: TGCGCCAGCAGGGTAGAGGACCTTCCCGCCTACGAGCAGTACTTC. Translation gives CASRVEDLPAYEQYF.

This clonotype was observed a handful of times. This rearrangement joins TRBV29-1 to TRBJ1-1, with D perhaps TRBD1 (6 bases). The CDR3 runs to 12 residues. Germline CDR1 reads SQVTM; CDR2 reads ANQGSEA. V lost 4 bases, J lost 5 bases, and 11 bases lay in between. The DNA for the CDR3 is TGCAGCGTTGTTGGGGGGCCGACTGAAGCTTTCTTT. This sequence encodes CSVVGGPTEAFF.

This clonotype was detected many times. The chain is built from TRBV20-1 and TRBJ1-1; no firm D call. From germline, CDR1 is DFQATT and CDR2 SNEGSKA (reference sequence). V shed 0 bases and J shed 4 bases, with 15 bases lying between them. The length of the CDR3 is 15 residues. Written as DNA, the CDR3 is TGCAGTGCTAGAGATCTTTGTTGGGTAAGCACTGAAGCTTTCTTT. Amino acids: CSARDLCWVSTEAFF.

The chain links TRBV24-1 to TRBJ1-2; 7 bases match TRBD1. Germline loops: CDR1 KGHDR, CDR2 SFDVKD. Trimming took 7 bases from V and 3 from J; bases not matched to a gene: 10. The CDR3 covers 15 residues. CDR3 DNA sequence: TGTGCCACCAGCGCTCACCGGGACAGAGACTATGGCTACACCTTC. Translating gives CATSAHRDRDYGYTF.

This clonotype occurred a few times. The chain combines TRBV24-1 with TRBJ2-2; 9 nucleotides align to TRBD1. CDR3 length: 14 amino acids. Trimming removed 7 bases from V and 7 bases from J; junction bases left unmatched: 6. CDR1 is KGHDR and CDR2 is SFDVKD in the germline V gene. CDR3 DNA sequence: TGTGCCACCAGAGACAGGGGGTTGATCGGGGAGCTGTTTTTT. This translates into CATRDRGLIGELFF.